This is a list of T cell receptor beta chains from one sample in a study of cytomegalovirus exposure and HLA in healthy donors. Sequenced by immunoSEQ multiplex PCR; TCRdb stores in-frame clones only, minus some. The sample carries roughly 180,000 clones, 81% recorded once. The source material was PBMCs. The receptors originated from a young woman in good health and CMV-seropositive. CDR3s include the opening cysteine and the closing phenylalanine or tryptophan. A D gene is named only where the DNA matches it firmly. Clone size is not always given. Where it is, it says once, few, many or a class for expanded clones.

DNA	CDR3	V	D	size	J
TGTGCCAGCAGTTTATCAGGGGGCGTAACTGAAGCTTTCTTT	CASSLSGGVTEAFF	TRBV27	TRBD1	NA	TRBJ1-1
TGTGCCTGGAGTCCCTACAGGGAGAACACTGAAGCTTTCTTT	CAWSPYRENTEAFF	TRBV30	NA	NA	TRBJ1-1
TGTGCCAGTAGTAGCGGGGACAGGAGGAACACTGAAGCTTTCTTT	CASSSGDRRNTEAFF	TRBV19	TRBD1	NA	TRBJ1-1
TGTGCCAGCAGCGAGACAGGGGGAATCTATGGCTACACCTTC	CASSETGGIYGYTF	TRBV5-6	TRBD1	once	TRBJ1-2
TGTGCCAGCAGTCTGACAGGGGAATCTCGCTATGGCTACACCTTC	CASSLTGESRYGYTF	TRBV4-2	TRBD1	few	TRBJ1-2
TGTGCCAGCAGCTTAGGAGGCGGGGGGCAAGGCGAGCAGTACTTC	CASSLGGGGQGEQYF	TRBV7-9	TRBD2	few	TRBJ2-7
TGTGCCAGCAGTTCTTATGGCTACACCTTC	CASSSYGYTF	TRBV28	NA	NA	TRBJ1-2
TGTGCCAGCAGCTCGGACAGGGGAGGGACCGGGGAGCTGTTTTTT	CASSSDRGGTGELFF	TRBV5-6	TRBD1	once	TRBJ2-2
TGCAGCGTGAGGGACAGATTCGGAACTGAAGCTTTCTTT	CSVRDRFGTEAFF	TRBV29-1	TRBD1	NA	TRBJ1-1
TGTGCCAGCAGCGCCGGGACAGGGGTCTACGAGCAGTACTTC	CASSAGTGVYEQYF	TRBV9	TRBD1	NA	TRBJ2-7
TGTGCCAGTAGTGAACTAGCGGACCCCACAGATACGCAGTATTTT	CASSELADPTDTQYF	TRBV19	TRBD2	NA	TRBJ2-3
TGCGCCAGCAGCTGGAGCGGGGGGGCGGATACGCAGTATTTT	CASSWSGGADTQYF	TRBV5-1	TRBD2	NA	TRBJ2-3
TGTGCCAGTAGTCCACAGGGGGGGGTCGGAAACAGTCAGTACTTC	CASSPQGGVGNSQYF	TRBV19	NA	NA	TRBJ2-4
TGTGCCAGCAGCTTATCGACAGGGGTGGCCACTGAAGCTTTCTTT	CASSLSTGVATEAFF	TRBV7-9	TRBD1	NA	TRBJ1-1
TGCGCCAGCAGCTATAGCGGGGGGGCCGGGGAGACCCAGTACTTC	CASSYSGGAGETQYF	TRBV5-1	TRBD2	NA	TRBJ2-5
TGTGCCAGCACCAGACAAGGGGCGGGGGAGACCCAGTACTTC	CASTRQGAGETQYF	TRBV6-5	NA	NA	TRBJ2-5
TGTGCCAGCAATTGGCAGGGGCGTACCGGTTATGGCTACACCTTC	CASNWQGRTGYGYTF	TRBV2	NA	NA	TRBJ1-2